This TCR beta chain was captured in a study of early T cells in non-severe SARS-CoV-2 infection. Study details: Bulk RNA taken from unsorted whole blood was sequenced, leaving chains unpaired. Broader study findings: Anti-spike CD8 specificities were favored by VDJdb matching, whose results missed private and CD4 specificities.

Unique molecular identifiers (one per individual cDNA molecule) were attached. Via MiXCR, TCRdb re-called the 5' RACE reads, giving one row per CDR3 protein. The data hold approximately 80,000 distinct CDR3 sequences, with about 11% observed a single time. Remarks on this clonotype: What it binds is unknown.

The trim removed 0 bases at V and 5 bases at J, leaving 6 bases unmatched. The germline CDR1 and CDR2 sequences are LGHDT and YNNKEL (reference sequence). The CDR3 covers 15 residues. Source: whole blood, taken at baseline. The TCR sequence derives from an adult who was a healthcare worker with PCR-confirmed SARS-CoV-2 infection or an uninfected control (not recorded which). The V call is TRBV3-1, the J call TRBJ2-5; TRBD2 matches 7 bases. The CDR3 DNA is TGTGCCAGCAGCCAAGATCATCGGGGGGTTGAGACCCAGTACTTC. It codes for CASSQDHRGVETQYF.